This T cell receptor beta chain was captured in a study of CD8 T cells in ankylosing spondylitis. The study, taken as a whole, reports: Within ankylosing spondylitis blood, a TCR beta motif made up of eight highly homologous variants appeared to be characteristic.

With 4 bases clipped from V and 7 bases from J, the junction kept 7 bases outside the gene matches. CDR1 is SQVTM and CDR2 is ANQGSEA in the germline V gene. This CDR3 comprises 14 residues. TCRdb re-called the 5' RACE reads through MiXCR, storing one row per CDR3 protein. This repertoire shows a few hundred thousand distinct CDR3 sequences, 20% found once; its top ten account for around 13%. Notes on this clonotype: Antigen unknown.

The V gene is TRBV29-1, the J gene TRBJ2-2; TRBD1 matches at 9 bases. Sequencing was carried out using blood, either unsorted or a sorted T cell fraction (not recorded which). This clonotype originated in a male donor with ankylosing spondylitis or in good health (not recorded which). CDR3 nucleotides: TGCAGCGTTGGGACAGGGGAATCAATCGGGGAGCTGTTTTTT. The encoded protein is CSVGTGESIGELFF.